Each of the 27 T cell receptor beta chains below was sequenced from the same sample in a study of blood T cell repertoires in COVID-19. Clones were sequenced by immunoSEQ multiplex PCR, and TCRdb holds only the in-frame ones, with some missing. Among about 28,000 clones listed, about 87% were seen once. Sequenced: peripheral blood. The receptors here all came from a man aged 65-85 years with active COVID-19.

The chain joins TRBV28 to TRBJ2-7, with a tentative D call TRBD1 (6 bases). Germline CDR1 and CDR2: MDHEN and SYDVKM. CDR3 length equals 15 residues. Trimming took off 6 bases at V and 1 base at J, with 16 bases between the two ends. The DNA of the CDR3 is TGTGCCAGCAGGACAGGAGGTCAAGGGTCCTACGAGCAGTACTTC. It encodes CASRTGGQGSYEQYF. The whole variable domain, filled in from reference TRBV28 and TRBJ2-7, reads DVKVTQSSRYLVKRTGEKVFLECVQDMDHENMFWYRQDPGLGLRLIYFSYDVKMKEKGDIPEGYSVSREKKERFSLILESASTNQTSMYLCASRTGGQGSYEQYFGPGTRLTVT.

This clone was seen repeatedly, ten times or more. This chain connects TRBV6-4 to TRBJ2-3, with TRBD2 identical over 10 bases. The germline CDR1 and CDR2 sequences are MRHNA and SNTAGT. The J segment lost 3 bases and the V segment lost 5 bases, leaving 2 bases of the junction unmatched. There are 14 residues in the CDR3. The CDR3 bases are TGTGCCAGCAGTAGCGGGGGGGCAACAGATACGCAGTATTTT. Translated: CASSSGGATDTQYF.

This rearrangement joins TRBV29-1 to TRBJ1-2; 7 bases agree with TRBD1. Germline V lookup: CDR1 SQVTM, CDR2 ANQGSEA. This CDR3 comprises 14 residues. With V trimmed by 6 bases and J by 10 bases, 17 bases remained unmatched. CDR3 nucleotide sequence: TGCAGCGTCGAAAACCGGGACAGTCATAGTGACTACACCTTC. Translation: CSVENRDSHSDYTF.

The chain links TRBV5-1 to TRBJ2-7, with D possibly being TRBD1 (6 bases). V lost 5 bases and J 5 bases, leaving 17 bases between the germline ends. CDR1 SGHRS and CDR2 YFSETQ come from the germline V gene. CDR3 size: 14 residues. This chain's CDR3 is CASSQGLLTDEQYF. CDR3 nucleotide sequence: TGCGCCAGCAGTCAGGGGTTATTAACAGACGAGCAGTACTTC.

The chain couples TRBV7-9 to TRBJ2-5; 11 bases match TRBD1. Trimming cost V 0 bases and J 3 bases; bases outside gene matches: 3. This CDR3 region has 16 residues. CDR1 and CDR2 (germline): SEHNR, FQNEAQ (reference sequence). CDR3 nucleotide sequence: TGTGCCAGCAGCTTAGCCGGGACAGGGGGGAAAGAGACCCAGTACTTC. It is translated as CASSLAGTGGKETQYF.

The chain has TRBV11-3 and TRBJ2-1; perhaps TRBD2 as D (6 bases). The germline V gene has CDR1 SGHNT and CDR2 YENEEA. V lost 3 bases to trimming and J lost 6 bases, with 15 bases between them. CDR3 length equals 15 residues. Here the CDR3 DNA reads TGTGCCAGCAGCTTCTTGGCGGGGACCCCCAATGAGCAGTTCTTC. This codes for CASSFLAGTPNEQFF.

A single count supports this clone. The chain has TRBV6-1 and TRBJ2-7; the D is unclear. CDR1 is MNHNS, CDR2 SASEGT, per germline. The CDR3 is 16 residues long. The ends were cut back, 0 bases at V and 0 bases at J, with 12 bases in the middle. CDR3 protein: CASSEALGLVSYEQYF. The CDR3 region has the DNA TGTGCCAGCAGTGAAGCTCTAGGCCTTGTCTCCTACGAGCAGTACTTC.

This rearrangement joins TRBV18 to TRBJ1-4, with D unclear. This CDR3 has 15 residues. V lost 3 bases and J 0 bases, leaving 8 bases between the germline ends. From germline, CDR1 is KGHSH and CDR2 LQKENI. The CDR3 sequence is CASSPDKTTNEKLFF. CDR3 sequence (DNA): TGTGCCAGCTCACCCGACAAGACAACTAATGAAAAACTGTTTTTT.

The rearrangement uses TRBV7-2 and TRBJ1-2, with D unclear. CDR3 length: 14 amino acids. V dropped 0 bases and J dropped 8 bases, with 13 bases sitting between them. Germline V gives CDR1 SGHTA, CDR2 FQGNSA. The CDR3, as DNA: TGTGCCAGCAGCTTAGCGGGTGCCACGGGGGGCTACACCTTC. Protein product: CASSLAGATGGYTF. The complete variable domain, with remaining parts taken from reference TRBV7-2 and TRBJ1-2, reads GAGVSQSPSNKVTEKGKDVELRCDPISGHTALYWYRQSLGQGLEFLIYFQGNSAPDKSGLPSDRFSAERTGGSVSTLTIQRTQQEDSAVYLCASSLAGATGGYTFGSGTRLTVV.

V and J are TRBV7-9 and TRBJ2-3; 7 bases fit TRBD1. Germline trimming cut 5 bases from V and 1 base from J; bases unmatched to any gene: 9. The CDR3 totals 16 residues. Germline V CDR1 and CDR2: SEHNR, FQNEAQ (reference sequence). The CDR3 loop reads CASSRADRLGTDTQYF. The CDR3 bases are TGTGCCAGCAGCCGCGCGGACAGGTTGGGCACAGATACGCAGTATTTT.

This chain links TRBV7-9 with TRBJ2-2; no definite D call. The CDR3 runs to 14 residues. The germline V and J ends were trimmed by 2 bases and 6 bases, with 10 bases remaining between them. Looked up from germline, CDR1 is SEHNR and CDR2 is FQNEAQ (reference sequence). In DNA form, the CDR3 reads TGTGCCAGCAGCTTACCGGCGGCGGCCGGGGAGCTGTTTTTT. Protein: CASSLPAAAGELFF.

CDR3 nucleotides: TGTGCCAGCAGCAAAGACTGCAAGAATGTCCGGGACAGGGGTTACTACGAGCAGTACTTC. Translated, it gives CASSKDCKNVRDRGYYEQYF. The chain is built from TRBV21-1 and TRBJ2-7; TRBD1 is taken as the D call from the table, unchecked against the DNA. TRBV21-1 is a pseudogene. This CDR3 has 20 amino acids.

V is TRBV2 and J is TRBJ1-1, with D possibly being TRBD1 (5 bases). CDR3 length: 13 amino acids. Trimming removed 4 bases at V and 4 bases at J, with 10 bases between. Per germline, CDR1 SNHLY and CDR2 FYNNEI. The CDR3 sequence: CASSVNGGTEAFF. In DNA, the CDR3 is TGTGCCAGCAGTGTCAACGGGGGCACTGAAGCTTTCTTT.

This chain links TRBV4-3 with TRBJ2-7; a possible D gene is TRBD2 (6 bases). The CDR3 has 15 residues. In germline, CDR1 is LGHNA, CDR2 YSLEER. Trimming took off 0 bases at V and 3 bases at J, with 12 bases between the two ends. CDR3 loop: CASSQEPGEIYEQYF. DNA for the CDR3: TGCGCCAGCAGCCAAGAACCGGGGGAGATCTACGAGCAGTACTTC.

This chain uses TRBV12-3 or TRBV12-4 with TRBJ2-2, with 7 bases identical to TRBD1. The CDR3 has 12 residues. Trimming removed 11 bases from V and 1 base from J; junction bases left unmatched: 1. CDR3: CARTGNTGELFF. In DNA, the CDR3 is TGTGCCCGGACAGGGAACACCGGGGAGCTGTTTTTT.

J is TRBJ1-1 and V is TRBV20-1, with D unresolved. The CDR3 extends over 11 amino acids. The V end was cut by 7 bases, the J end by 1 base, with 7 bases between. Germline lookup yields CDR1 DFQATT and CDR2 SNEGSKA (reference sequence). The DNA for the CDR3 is TGCAGTGGTCGGGGGAACACTGAAGCTTTCTTT. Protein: CSGRGNTEAFF.

The CDR3 sequence is CASSGFRVPRPYEQYF. DNA of the CDR3: TGTGCCAGCAGTGGCTTCCGGGTTCCTCGACCCTACGAGCAGTACTTC. The chain employs TRBV6-2 or TRBV6-3 and TRBJ2-7; D not resolved. V lost 5 bases to trimming and J lost 2 bases, with 19 bases between them. Germline values: CDR1 MNHEY, CDR2 SVGEGT. CDR3 length: 16 amino acids.

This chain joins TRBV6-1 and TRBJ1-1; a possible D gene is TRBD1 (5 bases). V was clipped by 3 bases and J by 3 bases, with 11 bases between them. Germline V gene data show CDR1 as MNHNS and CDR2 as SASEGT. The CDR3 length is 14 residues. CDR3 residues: CASSDRVLDTEAFF. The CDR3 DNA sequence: TGTGCCAGCAGTGACAGGGTTTTGGACACTGAAGCTTTCTTT.

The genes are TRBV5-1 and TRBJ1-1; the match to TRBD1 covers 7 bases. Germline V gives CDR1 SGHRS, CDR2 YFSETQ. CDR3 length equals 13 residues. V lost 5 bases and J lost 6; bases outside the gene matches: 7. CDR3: CASRPQGDAEAFF. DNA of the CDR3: TGCGCCAGCAGGCCTCAGGGGGACGCTGAAGCTTTCTTT.

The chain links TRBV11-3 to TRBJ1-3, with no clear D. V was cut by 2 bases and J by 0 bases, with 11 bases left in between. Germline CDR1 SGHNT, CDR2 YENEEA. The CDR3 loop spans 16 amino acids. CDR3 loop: CASSLRTVRSGNTIYF. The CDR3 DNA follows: TGTGCCAGCAGCTTACGGACTGTTCGCTCTGGAAACACCATATATTTT. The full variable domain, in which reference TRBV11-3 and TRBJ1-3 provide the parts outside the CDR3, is EAGVVQSPRYKIIEKKQPVAFWCNPISGHNTLYWYLQNLGQGPELLIRYENEEAVDDSQLPKDRFSAERLKGVDSTLKIQPAELGDSAVYLCASSLRTVRSGNTIYFGEGSWLTVV.

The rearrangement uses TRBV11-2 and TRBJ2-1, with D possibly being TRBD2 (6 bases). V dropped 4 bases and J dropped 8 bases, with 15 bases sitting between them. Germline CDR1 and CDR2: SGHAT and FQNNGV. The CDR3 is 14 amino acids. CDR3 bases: TGTGCCAGCAGCTCCGAGCCCGGAGGGGATGAGCAGTTCTTC. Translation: CASSSEPGGDEQFF.

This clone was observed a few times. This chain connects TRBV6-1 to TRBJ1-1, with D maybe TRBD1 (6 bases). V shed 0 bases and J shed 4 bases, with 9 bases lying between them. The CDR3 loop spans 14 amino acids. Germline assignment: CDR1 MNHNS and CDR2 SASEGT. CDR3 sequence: CASSEAGAITEAFF. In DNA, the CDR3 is TGTGCCAGCAGTGAAGCGGGGGCCATCACTGAAGCTTTCTTT.

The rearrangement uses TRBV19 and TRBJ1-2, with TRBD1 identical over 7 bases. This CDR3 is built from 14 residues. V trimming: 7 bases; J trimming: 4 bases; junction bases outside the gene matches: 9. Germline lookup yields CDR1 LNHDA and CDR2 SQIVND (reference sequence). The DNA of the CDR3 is TGTGCCAGTACCGACGAACAGGGGAGCTATGGCTACACCTTC. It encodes CASTDEQGSYGYTF.

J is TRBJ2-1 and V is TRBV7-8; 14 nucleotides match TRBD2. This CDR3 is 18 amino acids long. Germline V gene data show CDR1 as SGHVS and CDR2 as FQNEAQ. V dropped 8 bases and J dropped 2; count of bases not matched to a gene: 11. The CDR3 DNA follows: TGTGCCAGCGGCGCCGGGACTAGCGGGGGCCAAACCTACAATGAGCAGTTCTTC. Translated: CASGAGTSGGQTYNEQFF.

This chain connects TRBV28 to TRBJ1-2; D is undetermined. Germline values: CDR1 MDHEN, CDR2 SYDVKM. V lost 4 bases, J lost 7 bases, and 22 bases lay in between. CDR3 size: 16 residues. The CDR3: CASSSPEGGRRAGYTF. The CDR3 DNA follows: TGTGCCAGCAGTTCCCCGGAGGGAGGCAGGCGAGCTGGCTACACCTTC.

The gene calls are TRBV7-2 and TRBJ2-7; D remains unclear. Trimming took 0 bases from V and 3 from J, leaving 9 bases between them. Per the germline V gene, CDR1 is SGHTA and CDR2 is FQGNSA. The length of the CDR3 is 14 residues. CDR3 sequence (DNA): TGTGCCAGCAGCTTAGCGGAGTCTGGCTACGAGCAGTACTTC. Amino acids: CASSLAESGYEQYF.

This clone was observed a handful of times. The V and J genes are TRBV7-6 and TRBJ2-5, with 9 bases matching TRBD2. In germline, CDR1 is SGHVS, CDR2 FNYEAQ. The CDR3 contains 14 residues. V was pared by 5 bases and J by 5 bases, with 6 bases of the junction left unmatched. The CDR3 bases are TGTGCCAGCAGCATCGGACTAGCGAGGGAGACCCAGTACTTC. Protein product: CASSIGLARETQYF.